This T cell receptor (beta chain) was recovered during a study of STAT3 mutations in large granular lymphocyte leukemia. Overall study context: Among longitudinally sequenced T-LGLL patients, roughly half had canonical activating STAT3 mutations detected.

Clones were sequenced by immunoSEQ multiplex PCR, and TCRdb holds only the in-frame ones, with some missing. The sample has some 7,200 clones, about four fifths seen once. About this clone: Its antigen remains unknown.

Overall study findings and caveats: Clonal expansion was inferred from samples taken at other timepoints. At least one immunodominant TCR beta clonotype appeared in every T-cell large granular lymphocyte leukemia patient.

The sequencing input was peripheral blood mononuclear cells. The source is a woman aged 35 to 49 with T-cell large granular lymphocyte leukemia. Some clones in this sample may be carry-over from other donors' samples.

CDR3 residues: CASSLTSGTEQFF. CDR3 coding DNA: TGTGCCAGCAGCCTAACGTCCGGGACCGAGCAGTTCTTC. The chain combines TRBV7-9 with TRBJ2-1, with D perhaps given as TRBD1 or TRBD2 (5 bases each). Germline loops: CDR1 SEHNR, CDR2 FQNEAQ (reference sequence). V was cut by 5 bases and J by 10 bases, with 15 bases left in between. The CDR3 has 13 residues.